The clone carrying this TCR beta chain has just a few counts. The antigen remains unidentified. Distinct nucleotide sequences in the sample also encode this CDR3. This CDR3 comprises 13 residues. Germline V gene lookup returns CDR1 LNHDA and CDR2 SQIVND (reference sequence). Trimming stripped 3 bases from V and 1 base from J, with 7 bases between. This sample is drawn from a study of cytomegalovirus exposure and HLA in healthy donors. Study-level points and caveats: The productive fraction for most TCR beta V segments was about 90% or about 30% in an earlier analysis. Later analysis associated a missense DCLRE1C variant with TCR beta V- and J-gene trimming.

The PCR was carried out with 60 Vbeta primers and 13 Jbeta primers. The repertoire was sequenced with immunoSEQ multiplex PCR; TCRdb's copy has only in-frame clones and lacks some. The repertoire has 200,000 to 250,000 clones, 75% to 90% of them found once; the top ten carry over 0.95%. The sequenced material came from PBMCs. The V call is TRBV19, the J call TRBJ2-7; D unresolved. The source of this sequence is a woman under 30 in good health and CMV-seronegative. The chain's CDR3 is CASSIGGSYEQYF. The CDR3 DNA is TGTGCCAGTAGTATCGGCGGTTCCTACGAGCAGTACTTC.